Below, 9 T cell receptor beta chains from the same sample are listed, as sequenced in a study of vaccination and CD4 T cells after COVID-19. The antigens these receptors bind are not known. The Oncomine TCR Beta short-read assay was applied to DNA of cultured CD4+ T cells. TCRdb itself ran the PCR reads through MiXCR, one entry per CDR3 protein. The sample shows over 8,500 distinct CDR3 sequences, roughly 65% of them seen only once. Treatment specified: approximately nine-day PBMC culture with coronavirus spike peptide pools or control peptides (ViraFEST assay). Material: CD4+ T cells from blood, cultured in vitro, obtained before SARS-CoV-2 vaccination. The receptors were sampled from a human donor who had recovered from COVID-19.

The V and J genes are TRBV2 and TRBJ2-3; D is unresolved. Germline CDR1 is SNHLY and CDR2 is FYNNEI. There are 12 residues in the CDR3. V was shortened by 7 bases and J by 2 bases, with 7 bases between the two germline ends. The CDR3 region has the DNA TGTGCCAGCACCCGAACCACAGATACGCAGTATTTT. This sequence encodes CASTRTTDTQYF.

The chain employs TRBV7-2 and TRBJ2-3; 10 nucleotides agree with TRBD2. This CDR3 spans 14 amino acids. Looked up from germline, CDR1 is SGHTA and CDR2 is FQGNSA. V dropped 6 bases and J dropped 4; count of bases not matched to a gene: 4. In DNA form, the CDR3 reads TGTGCCAGCAGGCCCGGGACTAGCGCAGATACGCAGTATTTT. Its protein is CASRPGTSADTQYF.

This clonotype showed up just once. J is TRBJ1-5 and V is TRBV7-9, with 8 positions matching TRBD1. J gave up 1 base and V 1 base, and 9 bases lay outside the gene matches. The CDR3 consists of 18 residues. The germline V gene encodes CDR1 SEHNR and CDR2 FQNEAQ (reference sequence). The CDR3 reads CASSLVTGDLMSNQPQHF. CDR3 nucleotides: TGTGCCAGCAGCTTAGTGACAGGGGATTTAATGAGCAATCAGCCCCAGCATTTT.

In this sample, this clonotype is medium-sized. V usage is TRBV29-1 and J usage is TRBJ1-2; D not resolved. The V end lost 3 bases, the J end lost 4 bases, and 21 bases lay between the germline ends. CDR1 SQVTM and CDR2 ANQGSEA come from the germline V gene. CDR3 length equals 16 residues. CDR3 sequence (DNA): TGCAGCGTTGAGGCCCCGAACGGCCAGGATTTCTATGGCTACACCTTC. The encoded protein is CSVEAPNGQDFYGYTF.

J is TRBJ2-1 and V is TRBV7-6; 11 bases map to TRBD1. Germline assignment: CDR1 SGHVS and CDR2 FNYEAQ. This CDR3 spans 15 amino acids. V lost 0 bases, J lost 8 bases, and 3 bases stayed unmatched. In DNA form, the CDR3 reads TGTGCCAGCAGCTTAGCCGGGACAGGGGGGCATGAGCAGTTCTTC. Amino acid sequence: CASSLAGTGGHEQFF.

This chain uses TRBV25-1 with TRBJ1-6; D not certain. There are 15 residues in the CDR3. Looked up from germline, CDR1 is MGHDK and CDR2 is SYGVNS. V lost 0 bases and J lost 6, with 9 bases in between. For the CDR3, the DNA is TGTGCCAGCAGTGAATATCAACAAACTAATTCACCCCTCCACTTT. Protein sequence: CASSEYQQTNSPLHF.

This chain connects TRBV6-4 to TRBJ2-1; 13 bases fit TRBD2. This CDR3 contains 15 residues. Trimming cost V 6 bases and J 8 bases; bases outside gene matches: 7. CDR1 MRHNA and CDR2 SNTAGT come from the germline V gene. This CDR3 reads CASRELAGGPDEQFF. CDR3 coding DNA: TGTGCCAGCAGGGAACTAGCGGGAGGGCCGGATGAGCAGTTCTTC.

This clonotype was recorded only once. The V gene is TRBV11-3, the J gene TRBJ2-7; the match to TRBD1 covers 10 bases. The CDR3 totals 13 residues. The junction had 8 bases not matched to a gene; V was cut back by 8 bases and J by 7 bases. From germline, CDR1 is SGHNT and CDR2 YENEEA. As DNA, the CDR3 is TGTGCCAGCTCACGACAGGGGGCCGGGGAGCAGTACTTC. As protein: CASSRQGAGEQYF.

The V and J genes are TRBV7-2 and TRBJ2-1; D gene uncertain. Germline V gives CDR1 SGHTA, CDR2 FQGNSA. The CDR3 has 12 residues. The V end lost 6 bases, the J end lost 8 bases, and 11 bases lay between the germline ends. CDR3 DNA sequence: TGTGCCAGCAGGCTACTAATGGATGAGCAGTTCTTC. It encodes CASRLLMDEQFF. Complete variable domain (other parts from reference TRBV7-2 and TRBJ2-1): GAGVSQSPSNKVTEKGKDVELRCDPISGHTALYWYRQSLGQGLEFLIYFQGNSAPDKSGLPSDRFSAERTGGSVSTLTIQRTQQEDSAVYLCASRLLMDEQFFGPGTRLTVL.